Listed below are T cell receptor beta chains from one sample, sequenced in a study of blood T cell repertoires in COVID-19. Only in-frame clones appear in the TCRdb table, and some are missing; sequencing was by immunoSEQ multiplex PCR. The profile shows over 60,000 clones, around 90% of them singletons. Sequenced sample: peripheral blood. All receptors come from a man aged 45-65 years with acute or convalescent COVID-19. Each CDR3 is given with its conserved first and last residue. Fields, in order: clone size, D gene, J gene, V gene, CDR3 protein, CDR3 DNA. A D gene is named only where the DNA matches it firmly. Clone size, where shown, is once, few, many, or a class for clones that have expanded.

.,TRBD1,TRBJ2-3,TRBV7-9,CASHVAQGSADTQYF,TGTGCCAGCCATGTTGCACAGGGGTCCGCAGATACGCAGTATTTT
.,TRBD1,TRBJ2-6,TRBV19,CASSIGAGQGVAGANVLTF,TGTGCCAGTAGTATAGGTGCGGGACAGGGGGTTGCTGGGGCCAACGTCCTGACTTTC
.,TRBD1,TRBJ2-1,TRBV6-2/TRBV6-3,CASSVLGQGVHNEQFF,TGTGCCAGCAGTGTCCTCGGACAGGGAGTCCACAATGAGCAGTTCTTC
.,.,TRBJ2-7,TRBV6-5,CASRVDRTLYEQYF,TGTGCCAGCAGGGTTGACAGGACCCTCTACGAGCAGTACTTC
.,.,TRBJ2-2,TRBV18,CASSPTPNTGELFF,TGTGCCAGCTCACCGACACCTAACACCGGGGAGCTGTTTTTT
.,TRBD1,TRBJ1-2,TRBV5-6,CASSQITGVGYGYTF,TGTGCCAGCAGTCAGATAACAGGGGTGGGCTATGGCTACACCTTC
.,TRBD2,TRBJ2-1,TRBV14,CASKSGLAWDEQFF,TGTGCCAGCAAGTCGGGACTAGCATGGGATGAGCAGTTCTTC
.,.,TRBJ2-3,TRBV12-3/TRBV12-4,CASGGGTDTQYF,TGTGCCAGCGGAGGCGGCACAGATACGCAGTATTTT
.,.,TRBJ2-2,TRBV3-1/TRBV3-2,CASSRALNTGELFF,TGTGCCAGCAGCCGGGCCCTGAACACCGGGGAGCTGTTTTTT
.,TRBD1,TRBJ2-4,TRBV19,CASSRGQGDPTPKNIQYF,TGTGCCAGTAGTAGGGGACAGGGGGACCCCACTCCCAAAAACATTCAGTACTTC
.,TRBD2,TRBJ2-7,TRBV6-5,CASRPAGGPYEQYF,TGTGCCAGCAGACCAGCGGGAGGGCCCTACGAGCAGTACTTC
.,TRBD2,TRBJ2-7,TRBV6-2/TRBV6-3,CASSSSGFSGTEQYF,TGTGCCAGCAGTTCGTCAGGGTTTAGCGGGACCGAGCAGTACTTC
once,TRBD1,TRBJ1-2,TRBV18,CASSRDRGDYGYTF,TGTGCCAGCTCCCGCGACAGGGGAGACTATGGCTACACCTTC
.,TRBD1,TRBJ1-5,TRBV27,CASSVDRGGNQPQHF,TGTGCCAGCAGTGTCGACAGGGGGGGAAATCAGCCCCAGCATTTT
.,TRBD1,TRBJ2-7,TRBV5-1,CASGQTGTGNEQYF,TGCGCCAGCGGACAAACCGGGACAGGGAACGAGCAGTACTTC
.,.,TRBJ2-3,TRBV19,CASSGLTDTQYF,TGTGCCAGTAGTGGCCTCACAGATACGCAGTATTTT
.,TRBD2,TRBJ2-7,TRBV25-1,CASSESLPGLDVGEQYF,TGTGCCAGCAGTGAATCCCTTCCGGGACTAGATGTGGGGGAGCAGTACTTC
once,TRBD1,TRBJ2-7,TRBV27,CASSAPSGTGLNEQYF,TGTGCCAGCAGTGCCCCGTCCGGGACAGGGCTGAACGAGCAGTACTTC
few,TRBD1,TRBJ1-6,TRBV5-1,CASTDRGFSSPLHF,TGCGCCAGTACGGACAGGGGATTTAGTTCACCCCTCCACTTT
.,TRBD2,TRBJ2-7,TRBV24-1,CATSDYGLAESYEQYF,TGTGCCACCAGTGATTATGGACTAGCGGAGAGCTACGAGCAGTACTTC
.,TRBD1,TRBJ2-7,TRBV5-4,CASSLPSTGGYEQYF,TGTGCCAGCAGCTTGCCTTCTACAGGGGGGTACGAGCAGTACTTC
few,TRBD2,TRBJ2-1,TRBV10-3,CAIRREGYNEQFF,TGTGCCATCAGGAGGGAGGGATACAATGAGCAGTTCTTC
.,.,TRBJ2-1,TRBV2,CASGPHTSFSYNEQFF,TGTGCCAGCGGGCCCCATACTTCTTTCTCCTACAATGAGCAGTTCTTC
.,TRBD2,TRBJ2-1,TRBV4-3,CASSQDPPSGRANEQFF,TGCGCCAGCAGCCAAGACCCCCCTAGCGGGAGGGCCAATGAGCAGTTCTTC
.,.,TRBJ1-5,TRBV6-6,CASGKGTGPSNQPQHF,TGTGCCAGCGGGAAGGGTACAGGGCCCAGCAATCAGCCCCAGCATTTT
.,TRBD2,TRBJ2-7,TRBV7-8,CASSLDQAGASYSYEQYF,TGTGCCAGCAGCTTAGATCAAGCGGGGGCATCGTACTCCTACGAGCAGTACTTC
once,TRBD1,TRBJ1-2,TRBV9,CASSSAGTGGFDGYTF,TGTGCCAGCAGCTCCGCCGGGACAGGGGGCTTCGATGGCTACACCTTC
.,TRBD1,TRBJ1-1,TRBV27,CASSFSGTGQTEAFF,TGTGCCAGCAGTTTTTCCGGGACAGGTCAAACTGAAGCTTTCTTT
.,TRBD1,TRBJ2-3,TRBV5-6,CASSRLDRDSDTQYF,TGTGCCAGCAGCCGATTGGACAGGGACTCAGATACGCAGTATTTT
once,TRBD1,TRBJ1-2,TRBV18,CASSERTGRDNYGYTF,TGTGCCAGCTCAGAGAGGACAGGGCGAGATAACTATGGCTACACCTTC
.,.,TRBJ1-4,TRBV5-1,CASSLGESGKLFF,TGCGCCAGCAGCCTGGGGGAGTCAGGAAAACTGTTTTTT
once,TRBD1,TRBJ1-5,TRBV29-1,CSVGQGGNQPQHF,TGCAGCGTTGGACAGGGAGGCAATCAGCCCCAGCATTTT
.,TRBD2,TRBJ2-3,TRBV6-5,CASSYSGIVTDTQYF,TGTGCCAGCAGTTATAGCGGGATTGTAACAGATACGCAGTATTTT
.,TRBD1,TRBJ1-1,TRBV10-2,CASDRGSTEAFF,TGCGCCAGCGACAGGGGGAGTACTGAAGCTTTCTTT
.,.,TRBJ2-7,TRBV6-5,CASSFNAGYEQYF,TGTGCCAGCAGCTTCAATGCAGGATACGAGCAGTACTTC